The 32 T cell receptor beta chains below all came from one sample that was sequenced in a study of blood T cells in healthy people across ages. It was with a sample-barcoded 5' primer and a J-beta primer mix that a second PCR of about 7 to 12 cycles was run. TCRdb reprocessed the 5' RACE reads via MiXCR and lists one record per CDR3 protein. The sample contains 800,000 to 900,000 distinct CDR3 sequences, under 80% of which appear only once. Sample: blood. The source of these receptors is a man under 40 in good health.

The chain has TRBV5-6 and TRBJ2-4, with D tentatively TRBD1 (5 bases). Judging by the DNA end, TRBJ2-7 fits better; the J call may be wrong. The CDR3 has 14 amino acids. Germline loops: CDR1 SGHDT, CDR2 YYEEEE. The CDR3 bases are TGTGCCAGCAGCTCCCAGGGCCCCCCGGGCGAGCAGTACTTC. Its protein product is CASSSQGPPGEQYF.

This chain uses TRBV20-1 with TRBJ2-3; 9 bases fit TRBD1. Germline V CDR1 and CDR2: DFQATT, SNEGSKA (reference sequence). The CDR3 is made up of 17 amino acids. The ends lost 6 bases at V and 0 bases at J; junction bases unmatched: 13. The CDR3 nucleotides read TGCAGTGCGGGGGACAGGGAAATGGCTTATAGCACAGATACGCAGTATTTT. Encoded protein: CSAGDREMAYSTDTQYF.

The J gene is TRBJ2-5, the V gene TRBV27; a weak D match, TRBD2 (6 bases). The assigned J gene may be wrong: the sequence end matches TRBJ2-7 better. CDR1 is MNHEY and CDR2 is SMNVEV in the germline V gene (reference sequence). The CDR3 covers 17 residues. CDR3 DNA sequence: TGTGCCAGCAGTCCGAACCCCCCGTTGCGGGGACTCTACGAGCAGTACTTC. It encodes CASSPNPPLRGLYEQYF.

As for this clonotype: Relative to the germline gene, one junction end is altered; a read error may explain this. The chain joins TRBV24-1 to TRBJ2-3; D unclear. CDR3 length equals 13 residues. Per the germline V gene, CDR1 is KGHDR and CDR2 is SFDVKD. Written as DNA, the CDR3 is TGTGCCACCAGTGACCCCAGCACAGAGACGCAGTATTTT. Translating gives CATSDPSTETQYF.

The chain uses TRBV9 and TRBJ2-5; the match to TRBD2 covers 9 bases. The J call is in doubt because the DNA end fits TRBJ2-7 better. This CDR3 is built from 15 residues. CDR1 is SGDLS and CDR2 is YYNGEE in the germline V gene. CDR3 loop: CASSADPSGAGEQYF. The DNA of the CDR3 is TGTGCCAGCAGCGCCGACCCTAGCGGGGCCGGCGAGCAGTACTTC.

This clonotype showed up just a few times. V and J are TRBV6-1 and TRBJ2-1, with D unresolved. V was shortened by 4 bases and J by 8 bases, with 3 bases between the two germline ends. Germline values: CDR1 MNHNS, CDR2 SASEGT. CDR3 length: 10 residues. CDR3 amino acids: CASSGHEQFF. The CDR3 coding sequence is TGTGCCAGCAGTGGCCATGAGCAGTTCTTC.

This chain connects TRBV12-3 or TRBV12-4 to TRBJ2-7; tentative D call: TRBD1 (5 bases). With 5 bases removed from V and 7 bases from J, the gap between germline ends came to 12 bases. The CDR3 contains 12 residues. The DNA for the CDR3 is TGTGCCAGCAGTCCAGGGTGGAAGGAGCAGTACTTC. The encoded protein is CASSPGWKEQYF.

This clonotype turned up a few times. This chain uses TRBV20-1 with TRBJ2-1; D not resolved. The V gene lost 0 bases and the J gene lost 0 bases, with 12 bases spanning the gap. Germline lookup yields CDR1 DFQATT and CDR2 SNEGSKA (reference sequence). This CDR3 is 16 amino acids long. CDR3 nucleotides: TGCAGTGCTAGAGATTGGGTCCGGAGCTCCTACAATGAGCAGTTCTTC. Protein: CSARDWVRSSYNEQFF.

This rearrangement joins TRBV6-2 or TRBV6-3 to TRBJ2-1, with 11 bases lining up with TRBD2. This CDR3 is 16 amino acids long. Germline CDR1 and CDR2: MNHEY and SVGEGT. V lost 7 bases, J lost 6 bases, and 11 bases stayed unmatched. The CDR3 sequence is CASILTGTSGSNEQFF. The CDR3 nucleotides are TGTGCCAGCATTCTGACCGGGACTAGCGGTTCCAATGAGCAGTTCTTC.

This clonotype was found once. One junction end disagrees with the germline gene, perhaps due to a read error. The chain joins TRBV6-5 to TRBJ1-2, with D hard to call. This CDR3 has 13 residues. From germline, CDR1 is MNHEY and CDR2 SVGAGI. CDR3 amino acids: CASSREARVGCTF. The CDR3, as DNA: TGTGCCAGCAGTCGTGAAGCACGGGTTGGCTGCACCTTC.

The chain employs TRBV20-1 and TRBJ2-5; 7 bases are shared with TRBD1. The CDR3 is made up of 13 amino acids. V dropped 7 bases and J dropped 5; count of bases not matched to a gene: 10. CDR1 and CDR2 from the germline V gene are DFQATT and SNEGSKA (reference sequence). Written as DNA, the CDR3 is TGCAGTGTCCCAGACAGGGCCGGCGAGACCCAGTACTTC. As protein: CSVPDRAGETQYF.

This clonotype was seen only a few times. The V call is TRBV6-5, the J call TRBJ2-7, with unresolved D. CDR1 is MNHEY and CDR2 is SVGAGI in the germline V gene. This CDR3 spans 13 amino acids. V was clipped by 0 bases and J by 4 bases, with 7 bases between them. The CDR3 reads CASSYSRAYEQYF. For the CDR3, the DNA is TGTGCCAGCAGTTACTCACGGGCTTACGAGCAGTACTTC.

The V call is TRBV4-3, the J call TRBJ2-7, with TRBD2 as a possible D gene (6 bases). CDR1 and CDR2 from the germline V gene are LGHNA and YSLEER. V was pared by 0 bases and J by 1 base, with 10 bases between. The CDR3 sequence is 15 residues long. The chain's CDR3 is CASSQEELASYEQYF. The CDR3 coding sequence is TGCGCCAGCAGCCAAGAGGAACTAGCATCCTACGAGCAGTACTTC.

This clonotype was observed a handful of times. The chain combines TRBV7-2 with TRBJ2-3; 8 nucleotides line up with TRBD2. CDR3 size: 15 residues. Unmatched junction bases numbered 3, after V lost 1 base and J lost 3 bases. Germline loops: CDR1 SGHTA, CDR2 FQGNSA. This CDR3 reads CASSLVTGGTDTQYF. The CDR3 DNA follows: TGTGCCAGCAGCTTAGTTACGGGGGGGACAGATACGCAGTATTTT.

The chain couples TRBV4-1 to TRBJ2-1, with D possibly matching TRBD2 (6 bases). The V end lost 3 bases, the J end lost 4 bases, and 16 bases lay between the germline ends. The CDR3 extends over 16 amino acids. Germline assignment: CDR1 MGHRA and CDR2 YSYEKL. CDR3 nucleotides: TGCGCCAGCAGCCAGGGATCTGGGACTCTTTACAATGAGCAGTTCTTC. This gives the protein CASSQGSGTLYNEQFF.

The V gene is TRBV7-3, the J gene TRBJ2-3; 8 positions agree with TRBD1. Germline loops: CDR1 SGHTA, CDR2 FQGTGA. There are 17 residues in the CDR3. Germline trimming cut 2 bases from V and 0 bases from J; bases unmatched to any gene: 7. CDR3 sequence: CASSLQDRVGSTDTQYF. The CDR3 region has the DNA TGTGCCAGCAGCTTACAGGACAGGGTTGGGAGCACAGATACGCAGTATTTT.

CDR3 sequence: CASRRRVSYEQYF. The CDR3 DNA reads TGTGCCAGCAGACGCCGGGTTTCCTACGAGCAGTACTTC. The chain uses TRBV12-3 or TRBV12-4 and TRBJ2-7; D not resolved. Trimming took off 6 bases at V and 1 base at J, with 10 bases between the two ends. CDR3 length: 13 residues.

V and J are TRBV7-2 and TRBJ2-7; TRBD1 matches at 7 bases. The CDR3 spans 16 residues. CDR1 SGHTA and CDR2 FQGNSA come from the germline V gene. The J segment lost 4 bases and the V segment lost 5 bases, leaving 14 bases of the junction unmatched. The chain's CDR3 is CASSRTRDSDPYEQYF. The CDR3, as DNA: TGTGCCAGCAGCCGCACTAGGGACAGTGACCCTTACGAGCAGTACTTC.

This clonotype has just one count. The J gene is TRBJ2-1, the V gene TRBV7-2; unclear D gene. V was trimmed by 2 bases and J by 0 bases, leaving 8 bases between them. This CDR3 has 15 amino acids. Per the germline V gene, CDR1 is SGHTA and CDR2 is FQGNSA. This CDR3 is CASSLKQSSYNEQFF. CDR3 nucleotide sequence: TGTGCCAGCAGCTTAAAACAGAGCTCCTACAATGAGCAGTTCTTC.

V usage is TRBV29-1 and J usage is TRBJ1-3, with D perhaps matching TRBD1 (6 bases). With 4 bases removed from V and 0 bases from J, the gap between germline ends came to 7 bases. Germline values: CDR1 SQVTM, CDR2 ANQGSEA. The CDR3 is made up of 13 amino acids. Here the CDR3 DNA reads TGCAGCGTTGGGACAGTCTCTGGAAACACCATATATTTT. It codes for CSVGTVSGNTIYF.

This chain links TRBV20-1 with TRBJ2-1; D gene ambiguous. The V gene's germline CDR1 is DFQATT and CDR2 SNEGSKA (reference sequence). With 5 bases removed from V and 9 bases from J, the gap between germline ends came to 14 bases. The length of the CDR3 is 12 residues. CDR3 residues: CSAPYDWSEQFF. CDR3 DNA sequence: TGCAGTGCTCCCTATGACTGGTCTGAGCAGTTCTTC.

This clonotype was detected only a few times. V is TRBV29-1 and J is TRBJ2-5, with a weak D call TRBD1 (6 bases). V lost 3 bases and J lost 5, with 16 bases in between. This CDR3 region has 14 residues. The germline V gene has CDR1 SQVTM and CDR2 ANQGSEA. CDR3 coding DNA: TGCAGCGTTGATAACAGGGAAGTTGTGGAGACCCAGTACTTC. Encoded protein: CSVDNREVVETQYF.

This CDR3 reads CSARDWAVSSYEQYF. The DNA of the CDR3 is TGCAGTGCTAGAGATTGGGCGGTGAGCTCCTACGAGCAGTACTTC. The chain has TRBV20-1 and TRBJ2-7, with D unresolved. In germline, CDR1 is DFQATT, CDR2 SNEGSKA (reference sequence). V was shortened by 0 bases and J by 0 bases, with 12 bases between the two germline ends. The CDR3 contains 15 residues.

V and J are TRBV12-3 or TRBV12-4 and TRBJ2-5, with 8 bases identical to TRBD1. The CDR3 has 17 amino acids. V trimming: 3 bases; J trimming: 1 base; junction bases outside the gene matches: 10. The CDR3 spells CASSFAIGTGRQETQYF. CDR3 coding DNA: TGTGCCAGCAGTTTCGCGATCGGGACAGGCCGCCAAGAGACCCAGTACTTC.

This CDR3 reads CASSTDRANYGYTF. The CDR3 coding sequence is TGTGCCAGCAGCACAGACAGGGCTAACTATGGCTACACCTTC. This sequence joins TRBV7-8 and TRBJ1-2; 7 positions agree with TRBD1. The CDR3 extends over 14 amino acids. Trimming cost V 5 bases and J 0 bases; bases outside gene matches: 3. CDR1 and CDR2 (germline): SGHVS, FQNEAQ. The entire variable domain, with the rest obtained from reference TRBV7-8 and TRBJ1-2, is as follows: GAGVSQSPRYKVAKRGQDVALRCDPISGHVSLFWYQQALGQGPEFLTYFQNEAQLDKSGLPSDRFFAERPEGSVSTLKIQRTQQEDSAVYLCASSTDRANYGYTFGSGTRLTVV.

This clonotype appeared once. The chain carries TRBV5-1 and TRBJ2-7; 8 nucleotides agree with TRBD1. Trimming at V came to 4 bases and at J to 5 bases, leaving 8 bases not matched to a gene. The germline CDR1 and CDR2 sequences are SGHRS and YFSETQ. The CDR3 consists of 14 residues. The CDR3 DNA is TGCGCCAGCAGCGATCTGACAGGGGTAGACGAGCAGTACTTC. Translation: CASSDLTGVDEQYF. Using reference TRBV5-1 and TRBJ2-7 for the parts outside the CDR3, the full variable domain is KAGVTQTPRYLIKTRGQQVTLSCSPISGHRSVSWYQQTPGQGLQFLFEYFSETQRNKGNFPGRFSGRQFSNSRSEMNVSTLELGDSALYLCASSDLTGVDEQYFGPGTRLTVT.

This clonotype has just a few counts. The chain links TRBV29-1 to TRBJ2-4, with 14 positions matching TRBD2. Judging by the DNA end, TRBJ2-7 fits better; the J call may be wrong. The CDR3 contains 18 residues. Germline V lookup: CDR1 SQVTM, CDR2 ANQGSEA. In DNA form, the CDR3 reads TGCAGCGTTGAAGATACAAACTTCGGACTAGCGGGAGGATACGAGCAGTACTTC. Encoded protein: CSVEDTNFGLAGGYEQYF.

The rearrangement joins TRBV20-1 to TRBJ2-5, with D possibly TRBD1 on 6 matching bases. The last part of the DNA fits TRBJ2-7 better; the J call may be wrong. The CDR3 extends over 15 amino acids. Germline V gene data show CDR1 as DFQATT and CDR2 as SNEGSKA (reference sequence). The CDR3 DNA reads as TGCAGTGCTAGACCAACTAAGGGGAAGGGGGACGAGCAGTACTTC. Residues: CSARPTKGKGDEQYF.

This clonotype was found a few times. The chain is built from TRBV7-3 and TRBJ2-5; TRBD2 might be the D (6 bases). The CDR3 length is 14 residues. In germline, CDR1 is SGHTA, CDR2 FQGTGA. Trimming took 5 bases from V and 1 from J, leaving 11 bases between them. The CDR3 nucleotides read TGTGCCAGCAGCCCCAGGACTATCCAAGAGACCCAGTACTTC. Encoded protein: CASSPRTIQETQYF.

V and J are TRBV20-1 and TRBJ2-7, with 8 nucleotides matching TRBD2. The V and J ends lost 4 bases and 1 base, in that order; junction bases with no gene match: 6. Germline V CDR1 and CDR2: DFQATT, SNEGSKA (reference sequence). The CDR3 runs to 14 residues. CDR3 coding DNA: TGCAGTGCTACGGGGGGGAACCCTTCCTACGAGCAGTACTTC. Amino acids: CSATGGNPSYEQYF.

The gene calls are TRBV20-1 and TRBJ2-4; 9 nucleotides line up with TRBD2. Germline V gene data show CDR1 as DFQATT and CDR2 as SNEGSKA (reference sequence). J gave up 6 bases and V 1 base, and 4 bases lay outside the gene matches. This CDR3 region has 14 residues. The CDR3 nucleotides read TGCAGTGCTAGAGGTAGACTAGCGGTAAACATTCAGTACTTC. Residues: CSARGRLAVNIQYF.

The chain combines TRBV6-2 or TRBV6-3 with TRBJ2-5; TRBD2 matches at 11 bases. Looked up from germline, CDR1 is MNHEY and CDR2 is SVGEGT. Trimming cost V 5 bases and J 4 bases; bases outside gene matches: 6. CDR3 size: 15 residues. The CDR3 sequence: CASSRTGLAGETQYF. Here the CDR3 DNA reads TGTGCCAGCAGTCGTACCGGACTAGCGGGAGAGACCCAGTACTTC.